The 3 T cell receptor beta chains in this list originate from one sample, sequenced in a study of beta chain features in type 1 diabetes. Investigators reverse transcribed all isolated RNA, so they sequenced expressed TCRB transcripts. Sequencing was performed with immunoSEQ multiplex PCR; in TCRdb, only in-frame clones are kept and a portion is missing. Among about 650,000 clones listed, around 12% were seen once. Regarding the study as a whole: When Type 1 diabetes patients were examined, their TCRB CDR3s proved moderately but significantly shorter in all four CD4+ subsets.

For these TCRs, the target antigens are not known. The sample consisted of naive CD4+ T cells from blood. The receptor set was obtained from a man aged 30 to 39 with type 1 diabetes.

CDR3: CASSRGLAGPTDTQYF. CDR3 bases: TGTGCCAGCAGCCGAGGACTAGCGGGGCCCACAGATACGCAGTATTTT. J is TRBJ2-3 and V is TRBV7-2; 12 bases fit TRBD2. Germline loops: CDR1 SGHTA, CDR2 FQGNSA. V lost 5 bases to trimming and J lost 2 bases; unmatched junction nucleotides: 5. The CDR3 totals 16 residues.

Only a few counts were recorded for this clone. This chain links TRBV5-6 with TRBJ1-4; D may be TRBD1 (6 bases). Looked up from germline, CDR1 is SGHDT and CDR2 is YYEEEE. CDR3 length equals 16 residues. Trimming took 4 bases from V and 0 from J, leaving 13 bases between them. CDR3 region: CASSRRQAATNEKLFF. For the CDR3, the DNA is TGTGCCAGCAGCCGAAGACAGGCCGCAACTAATGAAAAACTGTTTTTT.

Only a few counts were recorded for this clone. V gene TRBV14 combines with J gene TRBJ2-5; TRBD1 matches 7 bases. The CDR3 runs 13 residues. Germline loops: CDR1 SGHDN, CDR2 FVKESK. J gave up 4 bases and V 2 bases, and 1 base lay outside the gene matches. This CDR3 reads CASSQYRGETQYF. CDR3 DNA sequence: TGTGCCAGCAGCCAATACAGGGGAGAGACCCAGTACTTC. The full variable domain, in which reference TRBV14 and TRBJ2-5 provide the parts outside the CDR3, is EAGVTQFPSHSVIEKGQTVTLRCDPISGHDNLYWYRRVMGKEIKFLLHFVKESKQDESGMPNNRFLAERTGGTYSTLKVQPAELEDSGVYFCASSQYRGETQYFGPGTRLLVL.